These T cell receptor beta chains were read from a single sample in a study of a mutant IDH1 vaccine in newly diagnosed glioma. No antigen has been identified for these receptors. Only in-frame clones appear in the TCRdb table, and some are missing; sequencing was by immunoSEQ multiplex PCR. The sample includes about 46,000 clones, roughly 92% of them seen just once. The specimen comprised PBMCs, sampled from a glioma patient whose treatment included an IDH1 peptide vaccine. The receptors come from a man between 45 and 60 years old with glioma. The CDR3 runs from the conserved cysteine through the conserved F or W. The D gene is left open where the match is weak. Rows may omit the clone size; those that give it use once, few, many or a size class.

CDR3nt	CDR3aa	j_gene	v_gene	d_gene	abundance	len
TGTGCCAGCAGCTTGGCTGGGACGGGGAACACCGGGGAGCTGTTTTTT	CASSLAGTGNTGELFF	TRBJ2-2	TRBV5-4	NA	NA	16
TGTGCCAGCAGCCAACCAGATCAACTCGAAGCTTTCTTT	CASSQPDQLEAFF	TRBJ1-1	TRBV4-2	NA	NA	13
TGTGCCAGCAGTATAGCGGGGGGCGGCACAGATACGCAGTATTTT	CASSIAGGGTDTQYF	TRBJ2-3	TRBV28	TRBD2	NA	15
TGTGCCAGCAGTTTAACCCCGGGGGCGGCCAGCCATACGCAGTATTTT	CASSLTPGAASHTQYF	TRBJ2-3	TRBV28	NA	NA	16
TGTGCCAGCAGCTTGGAAACTAACTATGGCTACACCTTC	CASSLETNYGYTF	TRBJ1-2	TRBV5-4	NA	NA	13
TGTGCCAGCAGTGCGGGTGCCACCTATGGCTACACCTTC	CASSAGATYGYTF	TRBJ1-2	TRBV2	NA	NA	13
TGCGCCAGCAGCTTGGAATGGGGGTCCGAGGTAGGGTACACCTTC	CASSLEWGSEVGYTF	TRBJ1-2	TRBV5-1	NA	NA	15
TGTGCCAGCTCCACCGGGACAGGGAGCCCCTTAACGGGAAACACCATATATTTT	CASSTGTGSPLTGNTIYF	TRBJ1-3	TRBV21-1	NA	NA	18
TGTGCCAGCAGCTACGTACTGGGAGAGGGGGATACGCAGTATTTT	CASSYVLGEGDTQYF	TRBJ2-3	TRBV9	NA	NA	15
TGTGCCAGCAGCCCACGGGGTTGGACAGGGGAGGAGGGAGAGACCCAGTACTTC	CASSPRGWTGEEGETQYF	TRBJ2-5	TRBV5-5	TRBD1	NA	18
TGTGCCAGCAGTAAGGGACAGGGAGCCTACAATGAGCAGTTCTTC	CASSKGQGAYNEQFF	TRBJ2-1	TRBV6-4	TRBD1	once	15
TGCAGCGTGGGTGAGTGGAACTATGGCTACACCTTC	CSVGEWNYGYTF	TRBJ1-2	TRBV29-1	NA	NA	12
TGCGCCAGCAGTGAGTTCGAGACAGGGGACTACGAGCAGTACTTC	CASSEFETGDYEQYF	TRBJ2-7	TRBV10-1	TRBD1	NA	15
TGTGCCAGCAGCTTAGCTTCTCGCGGGGGGGTGAAGACCCAGTACTTC	CASSLASRGGVKTQYF	TRBJ2-5	TRBV7-2	TRBD2	NA	16
TGTGCCAGCAGCTTGGGGCCCCAGGGGAACACTGAAGCTTTCTTT	CASSLGPQGNTEAFF	TRBJ1-1	TRBV5-6	NA	few	15
TGTGCCAGCAGCCTTGTAGGCTACGAGCAGTACTTC	CASSLVGYEQYF	TRBJ2-7	TRBV5-4	NA	NA	12
TGTGCCAGCAGTTCCCCGGGTAGCGGGATAAGGTTGGCCAAAAACATTCAGTACTTC	CASSSPGSGIRLAKNIQYF	TRBJ2-4	TRBV28	TRBD2	NA	19
TGTGCCAGTAGTATTTCTAGCGGGGGGCCCTATCCGCAGGAGGAGACCCAGTACTTC	CASSISSGGPYPQEETQYF	TRBJ2-5	TRBV19	TRBD2	once	19
TGTGCCAGTAGTATAGGAGGGAATCAGCCCCAGCATTTT	CASSIGGNQPQHF	TRBJ1-5	TRBV19	NA	NA	13
TGTGCCAGCAGCTTAGCCGCACAGAACATTCAGTACTTC	CASSLAAQNIQYF	TRBJ2-4	TRBV7-2	NA	NA	13
TGTGCCACCAGCAAAGTAATTAGCAATCAGCCCCAGCATTTT	CATSKVISNQPQHF	TRBJ1-5	TRBV15	NA	NA	14
TGTGCCAGCAGCCCGGGAATGGGGAACACTGAAGCTTTCTTT	CASSPGMGNTEAFF	TRBJ1-1	TRBV7-2	NA	NA	14
TGTGCCAGCAGCACCCCGACAGCCTCATGGGAATCCTACGAGCAGTACTTC	CASSTPTASWESYEQYF	TRBJ2-7	TRBV7-9	NA	NA	17
TGTGCCAGCAGTTTTAGAGGGCACACTGAAGCTTTCTTT	CASSFRGHTEAFF	TRBJ1-1	TRBV27	NA	NA	13